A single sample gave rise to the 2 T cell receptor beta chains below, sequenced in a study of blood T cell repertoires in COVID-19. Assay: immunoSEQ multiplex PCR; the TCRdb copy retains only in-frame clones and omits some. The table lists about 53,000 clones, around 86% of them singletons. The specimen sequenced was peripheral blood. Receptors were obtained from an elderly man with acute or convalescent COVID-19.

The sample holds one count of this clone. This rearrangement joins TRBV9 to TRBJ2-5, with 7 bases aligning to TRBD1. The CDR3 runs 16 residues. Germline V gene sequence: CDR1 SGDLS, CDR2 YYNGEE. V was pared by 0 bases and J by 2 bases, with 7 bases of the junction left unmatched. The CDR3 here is CASSVATGLGQETQYF. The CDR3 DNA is TGTGCCAGCAGCGTAGCGACAGGGTTGGGGCAAGAGACCCAGTACTTC.

Here the CDR3 reads CASRAGGLITDTQYF. CDR3 nucleotide sequence: TGTGCCAGCAGGGCGGGGGGCCTGATCACAGATACGCAGTATTTT. The chain is built from TRBV7-3 and TRBJ2-3, with 8 bases matching TRBD2. The germline CDR1 and CDR2 sequences are SGHTA and FQGTGA. Trimming removed 6 bases from V and 2 bases from J; junction bases left unmatched: 7. The CDR3 consists of 15 residues.